This T cell receptor beta chain was identified during a study of blood T cell repertoires in COVID-19. Study in general: Samples representing acute and convalescent COVID-19 were sourced from the United States, Italy and Spain. PBMCs, B-cell-depleted T cells, or T cells were the source of the cDNA or gDNA that made up the material.

Per the original data handling: Estimated nucleated cell counts came from reference gene primer amplification. TCRdb's table, derived via immunoSEQ multiplex PCR, lists solely in-frame clones and lacks some. V and J calls and clone size are as listed in that table; D and trimming were resolved from the DNA. The sample shows approximately 120,000 clones, over 70% of them seen only once. Germline V gene lookup returns CDR1 SNHLY and CDR2 FYNNEI. V trimming: 7 bases; J trimming: 4 bases; junction bases outside the gene matches: 7. The CDR3 is made up of 16 amino acids. This receptor was identified in an elderly man with active or convalescent COVID-19. The chain combines TRBV2 with TRBJ2-3, with 14 positions matching TRBD2. The sequencing sample was made of peripheral blood. For the CDR3, the DNA is TGTGCCAGCAAGACTAGCGGGGGGGCCAGGTCAGATACGCAGTATTTT. Translation: CASKTSGGARSDTQYF.